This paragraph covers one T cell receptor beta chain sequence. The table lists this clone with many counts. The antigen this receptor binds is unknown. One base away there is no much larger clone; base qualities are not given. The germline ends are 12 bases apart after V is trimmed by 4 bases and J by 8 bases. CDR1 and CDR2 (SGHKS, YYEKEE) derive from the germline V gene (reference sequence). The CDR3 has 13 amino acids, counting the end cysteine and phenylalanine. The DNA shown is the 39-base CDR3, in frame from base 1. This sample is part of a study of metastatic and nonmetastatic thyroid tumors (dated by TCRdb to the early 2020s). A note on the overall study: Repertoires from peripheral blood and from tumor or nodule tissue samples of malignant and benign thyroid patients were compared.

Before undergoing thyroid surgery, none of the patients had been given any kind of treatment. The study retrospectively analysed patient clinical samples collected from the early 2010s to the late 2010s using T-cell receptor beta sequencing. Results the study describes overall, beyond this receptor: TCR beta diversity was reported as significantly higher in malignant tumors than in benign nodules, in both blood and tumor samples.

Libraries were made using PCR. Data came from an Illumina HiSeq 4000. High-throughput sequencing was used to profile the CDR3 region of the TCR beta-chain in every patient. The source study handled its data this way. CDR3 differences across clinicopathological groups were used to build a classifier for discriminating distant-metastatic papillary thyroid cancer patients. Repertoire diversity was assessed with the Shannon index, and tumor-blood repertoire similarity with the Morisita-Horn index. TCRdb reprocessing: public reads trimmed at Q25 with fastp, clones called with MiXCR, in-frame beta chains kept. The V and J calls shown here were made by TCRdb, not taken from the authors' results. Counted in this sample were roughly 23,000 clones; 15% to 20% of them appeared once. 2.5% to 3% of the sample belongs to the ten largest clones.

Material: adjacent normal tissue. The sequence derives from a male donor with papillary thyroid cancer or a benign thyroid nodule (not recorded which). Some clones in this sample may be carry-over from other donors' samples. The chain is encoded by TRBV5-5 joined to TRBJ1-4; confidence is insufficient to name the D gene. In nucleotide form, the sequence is TGTGCCAGCAGCAAAGTTACGGGAGAAAAACTGTTTTTT. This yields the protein CASSKVTGEKLFF.